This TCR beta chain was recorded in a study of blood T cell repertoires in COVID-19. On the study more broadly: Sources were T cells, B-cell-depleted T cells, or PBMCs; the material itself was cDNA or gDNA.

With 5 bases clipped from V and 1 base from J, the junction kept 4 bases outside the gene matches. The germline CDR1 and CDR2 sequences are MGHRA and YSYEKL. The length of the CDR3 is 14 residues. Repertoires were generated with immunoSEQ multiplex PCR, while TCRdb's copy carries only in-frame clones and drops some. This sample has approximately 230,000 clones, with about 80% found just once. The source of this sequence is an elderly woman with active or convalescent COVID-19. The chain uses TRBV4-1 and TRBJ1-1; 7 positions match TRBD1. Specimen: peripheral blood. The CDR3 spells CASSVPGGNTEAFF. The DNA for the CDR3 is TGCGCCAGCAGCGTGCCAGGGGGGAACACTGAAGCTTTCTTT.